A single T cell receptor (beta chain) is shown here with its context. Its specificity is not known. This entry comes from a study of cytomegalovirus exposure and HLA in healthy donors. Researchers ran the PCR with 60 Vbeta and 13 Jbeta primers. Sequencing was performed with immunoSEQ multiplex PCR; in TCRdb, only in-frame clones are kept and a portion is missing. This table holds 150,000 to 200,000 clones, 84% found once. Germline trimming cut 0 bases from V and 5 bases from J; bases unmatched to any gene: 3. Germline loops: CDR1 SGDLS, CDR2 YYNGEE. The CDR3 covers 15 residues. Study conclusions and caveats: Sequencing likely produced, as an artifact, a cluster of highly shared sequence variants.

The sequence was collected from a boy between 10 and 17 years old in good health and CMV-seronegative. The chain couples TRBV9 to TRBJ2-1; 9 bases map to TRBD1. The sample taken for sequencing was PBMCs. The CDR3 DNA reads TGTGCCAGCAGCGTAGGGGACAGGGCCAACAATGAGCAGTTCTTC. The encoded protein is CASSVGDRANNEQFF.